One and the same sample provided the 4 T cell receptor beta chains below, sequenced in a study of CD8 T cells in Susac syndrome. Reverse transcription of 0.5 to 1 ug RNA was performed with random hexamers. TCRdb recomputed calls from the immunoSEQ multiplex PCR reads with MiXCR, one row per CDR3 protein. Of around 130,000 distinct CDR3 sequences in the sample, roughly 94% were seen once. Source material: CD8+ T cells from PBMCs. The receptor set was obtained from a human donor with Susac syndrome.

This clonotype has just one count. The chain combines TRBV27 with TRBJ2-2; D is unresolved. Per germline, CDR1 MNHEY and CDR2 SMNVEV (reference sequence). This CDR3 is built from 13 residues. V was trimmed by 2 bases and J by 3 bases, leaving 4 bases between them. DNA of the CDR3: TGTGCCAGCAGTTTACTGGACACCGGGGAGCTGTTTTTT. Translation: CASSLLDTGELFF.

The chain uses TRBV19 and TRBJ1-6; unclear D gene. CDR1 and CDR2 (germline): LNHDA, SQIVND (reference sequence). This CDR3 region has 15 residues. The V end lost 2 bases, the J end lost 7 bases, and 12 bases lay between the germline ends. The CDR3 region has the DNA TGTGCCAGTAGTATATCAGCTACCATCAATTCACCCCTCCACTTT. This encodes CASSISATINSPLHF.

Written as DNA, the CDR3 is TGTGCCACCAGTGATGGGACCGAGCAGTACTTC. Residues: CATSDGTEQYF. The chain combines TRBV24-1 with TRBJ2-7, with D perhaps being TRBD1 or TRBD2 (5 bases each). Trimming removed 3 bases at V and 6 bases at J, with 5 bases between. The CDR3 runs 11 residues. From germline, CDR1 is KGHDR and CDR2 SFDVKD.

The chain combines TRBV6-5 with TRBJ2-5; 10 positions agree with TRBD2. Germline V lookup: CDR1 MNHEY, CDR2 SVGAGI. The V gene end was trimmed by 0 bases and the J gene end by 2 bases; junction bases not matched to a gene: 3. The CDR3 runs to 16 residues. The CDR3 DNA follows: TGTGCCAGCAGTTACTCCCTAGCGGGGGAGCAAGAGACCCAGTACTTC. Amino acids: CASSYSLAGEQETQYF.